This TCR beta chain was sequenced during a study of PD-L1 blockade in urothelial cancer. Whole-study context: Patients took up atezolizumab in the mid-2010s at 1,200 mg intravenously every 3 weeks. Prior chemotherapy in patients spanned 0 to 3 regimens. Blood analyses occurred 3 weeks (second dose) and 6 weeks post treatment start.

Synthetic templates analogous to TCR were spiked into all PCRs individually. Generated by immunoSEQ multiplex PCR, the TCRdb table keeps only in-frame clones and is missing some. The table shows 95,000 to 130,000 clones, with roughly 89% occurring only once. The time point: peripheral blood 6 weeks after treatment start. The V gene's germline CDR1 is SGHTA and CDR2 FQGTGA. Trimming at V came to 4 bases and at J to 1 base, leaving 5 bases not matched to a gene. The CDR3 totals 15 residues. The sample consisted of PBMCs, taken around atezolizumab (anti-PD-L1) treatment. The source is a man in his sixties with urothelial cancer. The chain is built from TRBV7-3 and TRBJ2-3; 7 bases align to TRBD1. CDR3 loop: CASSSDGQGTDTQYF. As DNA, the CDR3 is TGTGCCAGCAGCTCCGACGGACAGGGCACAGATACGCAGTATTTT.